This T cell receptor beta chain was captured by sequencing in a study of human T cells and chemical hapten exposure. TCRdb itself ran the RACE reads through MiXCR, one entry per CDR3 protein. This table holds about 120,000 distinct CDR3 sequences, roughly 13% found once. V lost 4 bases and J lost 5; bases outside the gene matches: 1. Germline values: CDR1 DFQATT, CDR2 SNEGSKA (reference sequence). The CDR3 has 11 residues. This clonotype appeared a few times. Time point denoted: patch test 1, 2 weeks after DPC sensitization. Noted treatment: therapeutic diphenylcyclopropenone sensitization with weekly scalp DPC.

This chain joins TRBV20-1 and TRBJ1-1; 7 bases are a match to TRBD1. The TCR sequence derives from a man in his late teens or twenties with alopecia areata. Some clones in this sample may be carry-over from other donors' samples. The sample here was whole blood, taken in connection with sensitization to the hapten diphenylcyclopropenone (DPC). The CDR3 protein is CSATGGTEAFF. DNA for the CDR3: TGCAGTGCTACAGGGGGAACTGAAGCTTTCTTT.